This T cell receptor beta chain was obtained from a study of shared clonotypes between healthy human individuals. The table came from immunoSEQ multiplex PCR; TCRdb's copy has only in-frame clones and leaves some out. Among around 1.9 million clones listed, roughly 93% were seen once. V was clipped by 5 bases and J by 5 bases, with 10 bases between them. This CDR3 is 12 amino acids long. From germline, CDR1 is MDHEN and CDR2 SYDVKM. In this sample, this clone turned up once. Its antigen is still unknown. Regarding the study as a whole: The authors expected sequencing depth to affect clonotype sharing among donors. Compared with clonotypes that all four donors shared, non-shared clonotypes had lower generation probabilities.

Naive CD8 populations comprised CD45RO-negative cells positively selected for CCR7, excluding terminally differentiated effector memory CD45RA+ cells. The clonotype comes from a man between 18 and 29 years old in good health. Some clones in this sample may be carry-over from other donors' samples. The genes are TRBV28 and TRBJ2-7, with D perhaps TRBD1 or TRBD2 (5 bases each). Specimen: naive CD8+ T cells from PBMCs. The CDR3: CASSPRDDEQYF. The CDR3 region has the DNA TGTGCCAGCAGTCCGAGGGACGACGAGCAGTACTTC.